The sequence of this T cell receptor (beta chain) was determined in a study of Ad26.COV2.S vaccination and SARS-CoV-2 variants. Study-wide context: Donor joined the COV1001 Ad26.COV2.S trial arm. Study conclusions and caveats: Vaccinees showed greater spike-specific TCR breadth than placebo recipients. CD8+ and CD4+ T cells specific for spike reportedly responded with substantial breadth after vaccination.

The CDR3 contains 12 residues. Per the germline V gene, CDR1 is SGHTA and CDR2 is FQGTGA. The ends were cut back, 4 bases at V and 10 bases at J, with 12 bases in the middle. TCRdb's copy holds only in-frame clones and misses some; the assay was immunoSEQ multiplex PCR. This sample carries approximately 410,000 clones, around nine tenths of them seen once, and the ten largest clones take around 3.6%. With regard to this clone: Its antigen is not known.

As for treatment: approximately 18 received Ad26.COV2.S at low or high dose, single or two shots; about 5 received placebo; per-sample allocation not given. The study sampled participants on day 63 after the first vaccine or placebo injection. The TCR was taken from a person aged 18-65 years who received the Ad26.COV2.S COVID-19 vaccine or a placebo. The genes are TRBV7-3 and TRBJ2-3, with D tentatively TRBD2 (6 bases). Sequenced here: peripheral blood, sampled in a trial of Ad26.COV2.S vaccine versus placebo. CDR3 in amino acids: CASSSSSDAQYF. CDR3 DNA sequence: TGTGCCAGCAGCTCTTCTAGCGATGCGCAGTATTTT.